The T cell receptor beta chain under discussion was sequenced for a study of T cells in Graves' hyperthyroidism and ophthalmopathy (dated by TCRdb to about 2019). About the investigation overall: To identify TCR V-J signatures that set the groups apart, the researchers used a discovery cohort of more than 95 patients, made up of some 41 with Graves' ophthalmopathy and 57 with stable Graves' hyperthyroidism. Thyroid tissue and blood T-cell repertoires from six Graves' hyperthyroidism patients were also compared in the study. Following sampling, methimazole starting at 30 mg daily was given to hyperthyroidism patients, and high-dose intravenous methylprednisolone was given to ophthalmopathy patients. For training and testing, the 100 or so patients in the discovery cohort were randomly divided in a 7:3 ratio. TCR Vbeta CDR3 sequencing of 120 to 150 peripheral blood samples (about 45 ophthalmopathy, roughly 72 hyperthyroidism and some 17 progressor patients) is reported in the paper. Whether ophthalmopathy could be predicted prospectively was tested in an independent validation cohort made up of roughly 19 hyperthyroidism patients plus 17 patients who later progressed to ophthalmopathy.

With respect to this clonotype: The clone's antigen remains unknown. No much larger clone exists at a distance of one base, and base qualities are not known.

V has 1 base trimmed and J has 2 bases trimmed; junction bases matching no gene number 13. The germline V gene (reference sequence) sets CDR1 to SEHNR and CDR2 to FQNEAQ. Inclusive of the bounding cysteine and phenylalanine, the CDR3 is 18 residues long. Only the CDR3 portion is preserved as DNA: 54 bases, with reading frame beginning at the first base. A patient counted as having stable Graves' hyperthyroidism if no progression to ophthalmopathy occurred over 18 months of follow-up. Hyperthyroidism patients were newly diagnosed, had a disease duration of under 2 months, and were aged 18 to 65 years. Patients with uncontrolled infections, other autoimmune diseases, pregnancy or lactation were excluded. Diagnoses were established on the basis of clinical symptoms, serum thyroxine and TRAb, thyroid ultrasound, and orbital computed tomography. Trizol reagent was used to extract total RNA, and RNA quality was then checked on an Agilent 2100 Bioanalyzer.

General conclusions and limits of the study: Sample size was not statistically predetermined, and blinding of investigators to group allocation was not performed. In validation, progression to ophthalmopathy was predicted by the model with roughly 71% sensitivity and roughly 76% specificity, a median of roughly 6 months before onset. Most expanded thyroid clonotypes (frequency above 0.001) were also found in blood, which suggests that blood repertoires may mirror thyroid immune responses. In cross-validation, a model built on a 13 V-J signature told ophthalmopathy apart from stable hyperthyroidism with less than 90% sensitivity and about 81% specificity, and in testing the same model reached 80%/75%.

The TCR beta CDR3 regions were amplified from the RNA transcripts. The first round of RT-PCR for the TCR CDR3 was performed with the HTBI primer set and the Qiagen OneStep RT-PCR kit. Libraries were constructed in a second round of multiplex PCR, after which size selection and purification were performed. Sequencing of the libraries was done on an Illumina HiSeq2000 using paired-end 100 bp reads. In the original analysis: Raw data were processed with SOAPnuke, discarding reads with adapters, uncalled bases, mean Phred below 15, or no exact constant-primer or identifier match. COPE v1.2.5 was used to merge high-quality paired reads, and clonotypes were defined as unique nucleotide sequences. MiTCR v1.1 was used to align the clonotypes against IMGT TRBV, TRBD and TRBJ reference segments. The analysis was restricted to V-J combinations with a frequency above 0.0001, which together covered 99.2% of the repertoires. A TCS score was defined as the ratio between F50 (clonal expansion) and ExV (chaos), using BLOSUM62-based TCRdist between CDR3 peptides within each V-J. Welch's t-statistics and random forest reduced approximately 520 V-J features to 10 to 15, which were used in a naive Bayes classifier (R e1071). Clones were called with MiXCR by TCRdb after fastp trimmed the public reads at Q25, and only in-frame beta chains were retained. A single entry per CDR3 protein holds the most common genes and DNA from its merged rows. The V and J calls come from TCRdb's annotation, not from the publication. The sample table records hundreds of thousands of distinct CDR3 sequences; roughly 50% of these occur just once. The ten largest clonotypes hold approximately 8.2% of the sample.

The sequence was obtained from a woman under 30 with Graves' hyperthyroidism. Donor details come from another sample of the same person, matched by shared clones. The chain links TRBV7-9 with TRBJ1-2; TRBD1 agrees with 7 junctional bases. Sequenced: peripheral blood or thyroid tissue (not recorded which). The DNA is TGTGCCAGCAGCTTAGGGTACAGGGGCCCGGGTTCAAACTATGGCTACACCTTC. Translated, this is CASSLGYRGPGSNYGYTF.